Listed below are T cell receptor beta chains from one sample, sequenced in a study of OX40 agonist ivuxolimab in advanced cancers. The assay was immunoSEQ multiplex PCR, and TCRdb's table has in-frame clones only and misses some. The repertoire holds about 70,000 clones, almost 90% seen once, with under 3% in the top ten. The sequencing used CD4+ or CD8+ T cells sorted from blood, collected in a trial of the OX40 agonist ivuxolimab. These receptor sequences come from an adult with an advanced solid tumor such as melanoma, head and neck, liver or kidney cancer. Both conserved end residues are part of each CDR3. The D gene is left open where the match is weak. A row's size may be missing; if present it is once, few, many or a size class.

cdr3_aa	cdr3_nt	cdr3_length	v_call	clone_size	j_call	d_call
CASSSDRAYTEAFF	TGTGCCAGCAGCTCAGACAGGGCTTACACTGAAGCTTTCTTT	14	TRBV6-6	.	TRBJ1-1	TRBD1
CASSSQLGGELFF	TGTGCCAGCAGCTCTCAGTTGGGCGGGGAGCTGTTTTTT	13	TRBV11-3	.	TRBJ2-2	.
CASSLSGGMNTEAFF	TGTGCCAGCAGCTTATCCGGGGGGATGAACACTGAAGCTTTCTTT	15	TRBV11-2	.	TRBJ1-1	.
CASSREGELFF	TGTGCCAGCAGCCGTGAGGGGGAGCTGTTTTTT	11	TRBV7-8	.	TRBJ2-2	.
CASSLRTARGPEAFF	TGTGCCAGTAGTCTTCGGACAGCCCGAGGTCCTGAAGCTTTCTTT	15	TRBV19	.	TRBJ1-1	.
CASSPSSQGRGGELFF	TGTGCCAGCTCACCATCATCACAGGGACGGGGCGGGGAGCTGTTTTTT	16	TRBV18	once	TRBJ2-2	.
CASSEWEGAPYEQYF	TGTGCCAGCAGTGAATGGGAGGGGGCCCCCTACGAGCAGTACTTC	15	TRBV6-1	once	TRBJ2-7	.
CASSSAVGGEYNEQFF	TGCGCCAGCAGTTCGGCCGTCGGGGGGGAATACAATGAGCAGTTCTTC	16	TRBV4-3	once	TRBJ2-1	TRBD2
CASSAQLTDTQYF	TGTGCCAGCAGCGCCCAGCTAACAGATACGCAGTATTTT	13	TRBV5-4	.	TRBJ2-3	.
CASGGTGTGGFEAFF	TGTGCCAGCGGGGGTACCGGGACAGGGGGCTTTGAAGCTTTCTTT	15	TRBV28	once	TRBJ1-1	TRBD1
CASSQDALAAIWFF	TGTGCCAGCAGCCAAGATGCACTAGCGGCAATCTGGTTCTTC	14	TRBV4-2	once	TRBJ2-1	TRBD2
CASDGEVGNTEAFF	TGTGCCAGCGACGGAGAGGTCGGGAACACTGAAGCTTTCTTT	14	TRBV28	.	TRBJ1-1	.
CSVVGGAGTYNEQFF	TGCAGCGTTGTAGGTGGGGCAGGGACCTACAATGAGCAGTTCTTC	15	TRBV29-1	.	TRBJ2-1	.
CATSRGESSGYNEQFF	TGTGCCACCAGCAGAGGCGAGTCTAGCGGGTACAATGAGCAGTTCTTC	16	TRBV15	.	TRBJ2-1	TRBD2
CASSLAPGLAKDTQYF	TGTGCCAGCAGCTTGGCCCCCGGGCTAGCGAAAGATACGCAGTATTTT	16	TRBV5-5	once	TRBJ2-3	.
CAISLGGNTEAFF	TGTGCCATCTCACTGGGAGGGAACACTGAAGCTTTCTTT	13	TRBV10-3	.	TRBJ1-1	.
CASSLGAGVGYEQFF	TGTGCCAGCAGCTTAGGAGCGGGAGTTGGCTATGAGCAGTTCTTC	15	TRBV7-3	.	TRBJ2-1	TRBD2
CASSHAWDGGELFF	TGCGCCAGCAGCCATGCCTGGGATGGCGGGGAGCTGTTTTTT	14	TRBV4-1	.	TRBJ2-2	.
CASSPPLNTEAFF	TGTGCCAGCTCACCACCCTTGAACACTGAAGCTTTCTTT	13	TRBV18	.	TRBJ1-1	.
CASSVGIGRGNEQFF	TGTGCCAGCAGCGTAGGAATCGGTAGGGGGAATGAGCAGTTCTTC	15	TRBV9	.	TRBJ2-1	.
CASNLDPGLATEAFF	TGCGCCAGCAACTTAGATCCGGGTCTTGCCACTGAAGCTTTCTTT	15	TRBV5-1	.	TRBJ1-1	.
CASSWDMGGLNTEAFF	TGTGCCAGCAGTTGGGATATGGGCGGACTGAACACTGAAGCTTTCTTT	16	TRBV25-1	.	TRBJ1-1	.